This TCR beta chain was found in a study of cytomegalovirus exposure and HLA in healthy donors. Germline assignment: CDR1 SGHRS and CDR2 YFSETQ. CDR3 length: 16 residues. Trimming stripped 1 base from V and 2 bases from J, with 10 bases between. The PCR had 60 Vbeta and 13 Jbeta primers. Clones were sequenced by immunoSEQ multiplex PCR, and TCRdb holds only the in-frame ones, with some missing. Of some 200,000 clones in the sample, roughly 70% were seen once. The TCR was taken from a man aged 40-49 years in good health and CMV-seropositive. Specimen: PBMCs. V is TRBV5-1 and J is TRBJ2-6, with D tentatively TRBD2 (6 bases). The chain's CDR3 is CASSLSGEAGANVLTF. The CDR3 coding sequence is TGCGCCAGCAGCTTGTCCGGGGAGGCTGGGGCCAACGTCCTGACTTTC.